This entry lists 10 T cell receptor beta chains sequenced from one sample in a study of blood T cell repertoires in COVID-19. Clones were read by immunoSEQ multiplex PCR, and TCRdb kept only the in-frame ones, dropping some. The sample shows around 130,000 clones, roughly 86% of them seen only once. What was sequenced was peripheral blood. These TCRs come from a woman between 45 and 65 years old who had recovered from COVID-19.

The V gene is TRBV15, the J gene TRBJ1-1; 8 bases line up with TRBD1. J was trimmed by 5 bases and V by 5 bases; bases with no gene match: 7. Per the germline V gene, CDR1 is LNHNV and CDR2 is YYDKDF (reference sequence). The CDR3 has 14 residues. The CDR3 DNA sequence: TGTGCCACCAGCGTCCGGGACAGGAGTACTGAAGCTTTCTTT. It is translated as CATSVRDRSTEAFF.

The chain is built from TRBV7-9 and TRBJ1-1; D is ambiguous. V lost 5 bases and J lost 4, with 8 bases in between. Germline CDR1 and CDR2: SEHNR and FQNEAQ (reference sequence). The CDR3 covers 12 residues. The CDR3 DNA is TGTGCCAGCAGCCCGTCGAGCACTGAAGCTTTCTTT. It yields the protein CASSPSSTEAFF. Supplemented by reference TRBV7-9 and TRBJ1-1, the full variable domain reads DTGVSQNPRHKITKRGQNVTFRCDPISEHNRLYWYRQTLGQGPEFLTYFQNEAQLEKSRLLSDRFSAERPKGSFSTLEIQRTEQGDSAMYLCASSPSSTEAFFGQGTRLTVV.

The V call is TRBV10-3, the J call TRBJ2-3, with a possible D match to TRBD2 (6 bases). Trimming took off 6 bases at V and 6 bases at J, with 13 bases between the two ends. This CDR3 comprises 13 residues. Germline lookup yields CDR1 ENHRY and CDR2 SYGVKD. This chain's CDR3 is CAIRVGSRDTQYF. CDR3 in DNA: TGTGCCATCAGAGTCGGGAGCCGCGATACGCAGTATTTT.

In its sample, this clone was seen a few times. J is TRBJ2-7 and V is TRBV30, with 9 bases aligning to TRBD1. CDR1 and CDR2 from the germline V gene are GTSNPN and SVGIG (reference sequence). CDR3 length: 14 residues. Unmatched junction bases numbered 6, after V lost 2 bases and J lost 4 bases. This chain's CDR3 is CAWSPGTGWYEQYF. The CDR3 DNA follows: TGTGCCTGGAGTCCAGGGACAGGGTGGTACGAGCAGTACTTC. The full variable domain, rest sourced from reference TRBV30 and TRBJ2-7, is SQTIHQWPATLVQPVGSPLSLECTVEGTSNPNLYWYRQAAGRGLQLLFYSVGIGQISSEVPQNLSASRPQDRQFILSSKKLLLSDSGFYLCAWSPGTGWYEQYFGPGTRLTVT.

The CDR3 nucleotides are TGTGCCAGCCTCGCCGGGACAGGATATGGCTACACCTTC. Translation: CASLAGTGYGYTF. The chain carries TRBV6-5 and TRBJ1-2; 8 positions agree with TRBD1. The CDR3 length is 13 residues. J was trimmed by 5 bases and V by 8 bases; bases with no gene match: 7. CDR1 is MNHEY and CDR2 is SVGAGI in the germline V gene.

This clone was observed once. The chain recombines TRBV2 with TRBJ1-4; 9 nucleotides align to TRBD1. Trimming took 4 bases from V and 8 from J; bases not matched to a gene: 8. Germline CDR1 is SNHLY and CDR2 is FYNNEI. There are 15 residues in the CDR3. The CDR3 bases are TGTGCCAGCAGTGCCACGACAGGGGGTCAGGAAAAACTGTTTTTT. This sequence encodes CASSATTGGQEKLFF.

The chain recombines TRBV19 with TRBJ2-1; possibly TRBD2 for D (6 bases). This CDR3 has 18 amino acids. The V and J ends lost 2 bases and 3 bases respectively, with 20 bases between them. Germline loops: CDR1 LNHDA, CDR2 SQIVND (reference sequence). CDR3: CASSIMVGPGLGYNEQFF. The CDR3 DNA follows: TGTGCCAGTAGTATAATGGTGGGACCGGGACTGGGCTACAATGAGCAGTTCTTC.

This clone occurred once. The same CDR3 arises from other DNA sequences in this sample as well. The chain employs TRBV27 and TRBJ2-7; 9 bases line up with TRBD1. The CDR3 has 15 residues. Per germline, CDR1 MNHEY and CDR2 SMNVEV (reference sequence). The J segment lost 4 bases and the V segment lost 5 bases, leaving 9 bases of the junction unmatched. As DNA, the CDR3 is TGTGCCAGCAGTGAACCGGGACAGGGAAGATACGAGCAGTACTTC. Its protein is CASSEPGQGRYEQYF.

The chain has TRBV5-8 and TRBJ2-2; D unresolved. V lost 5 bases and J 4 bases, leaving 9 bases between the germline ends. Germline V CDR1 and CDR2: SGHTS, YDEGEE. The CDR3 sequence is 13 residues long. The CDR3 nucleotides read TGTGCCAGCAGGGCTTTTTTCACCGGGGAGCTGTTTTTT. Its translation: CASRAFFTGELFF.

The V gene is TRBV12-3 or TRBV12-4, the J gene TRBJ1-1; 8 positions match TRBD1. With V trimmed by 6 bases and J by 3 bases, 3 bases remained unmatched. This CDR3 is built from 13 residues. CDR3 region: CASRGTGYTEAFF. The CDR3 bases are TGTGCCAGCAGGGGGACAGGATACACTGAAGCTTTCTTT.